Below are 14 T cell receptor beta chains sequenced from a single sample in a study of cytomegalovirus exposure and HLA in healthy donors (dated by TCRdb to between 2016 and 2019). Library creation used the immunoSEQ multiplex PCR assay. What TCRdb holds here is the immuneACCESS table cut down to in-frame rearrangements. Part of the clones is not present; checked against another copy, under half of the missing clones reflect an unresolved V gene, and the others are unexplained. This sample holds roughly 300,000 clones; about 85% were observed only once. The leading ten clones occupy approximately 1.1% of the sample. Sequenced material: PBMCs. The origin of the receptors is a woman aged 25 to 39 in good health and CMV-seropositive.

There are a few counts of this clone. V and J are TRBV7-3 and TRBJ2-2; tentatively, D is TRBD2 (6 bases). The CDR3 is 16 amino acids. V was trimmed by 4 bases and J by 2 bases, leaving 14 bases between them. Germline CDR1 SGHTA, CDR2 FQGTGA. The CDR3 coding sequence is TGTGCCAGCAGCTCCAAGACGGGAGTTAACACCGGGGAGCTGTTTTTT. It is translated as CASSSKTGVNTGELFF.

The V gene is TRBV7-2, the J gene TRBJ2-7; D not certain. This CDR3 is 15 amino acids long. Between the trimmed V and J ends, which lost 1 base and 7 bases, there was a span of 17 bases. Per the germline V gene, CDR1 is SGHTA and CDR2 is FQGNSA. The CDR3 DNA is TGTGCCAGCAGCTTAGATCCACGAGGTCAAGGGGAGCAGTACTTC. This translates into CASSLDPRGQGEQYF.

The CDR3 protein is CASSFSGRGTGELFF. Here the CDR3 DNA reads TGCGCCAGCAGCTTTAGCGGGAGAGGCACCGGGGAGCTGTTTTTT. V usage is TRBV5-1 and J usage is TRBJ2-2; 9 nucleotides align to TRBD2. Trimming at V came to 2 bases and at J to 4 bases, leaving 3 bases not matched to a gene. This CDR3 is built from 15 residues. The germline V gene encodes CDR1 SGHRS and CDR2 YFSETQ.

The CDR3 region has the DNA TGTGCCTGGAGTTATGGACACAGGGATCGGAACACCATATATTTT. It specifies CAWSYGHRDRNTIYF. The chain joins TRBV30 to TRBJ1-3, with D perhaps matching TRBD1 (6 bases). The CDR3 is 15 residues long. Per the germline V gene, CDR1 is GTSNPN and CDR2 is SVGIG (reference sequence). The V and J ends lost 2 bases and 7 bases respectively, with 18 bases between them.

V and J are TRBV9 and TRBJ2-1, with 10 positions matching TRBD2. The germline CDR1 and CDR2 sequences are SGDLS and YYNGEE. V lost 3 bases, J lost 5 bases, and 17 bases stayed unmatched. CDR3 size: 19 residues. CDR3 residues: CASSDSHLAGVREDNEQFF. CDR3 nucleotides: TGTGCCAGCAGCGACTCACATCTAGCGGGAGTTCGTGAGGACAATGAGCAGTTCTTC.

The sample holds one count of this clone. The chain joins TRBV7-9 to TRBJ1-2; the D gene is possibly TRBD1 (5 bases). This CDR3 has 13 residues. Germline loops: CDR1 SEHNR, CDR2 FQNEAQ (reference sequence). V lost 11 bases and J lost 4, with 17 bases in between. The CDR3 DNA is TGTGCCGGACAACAGGAGGGAGGCTATGGCTACACCTTC. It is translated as CAGQQEGGYGYTF.

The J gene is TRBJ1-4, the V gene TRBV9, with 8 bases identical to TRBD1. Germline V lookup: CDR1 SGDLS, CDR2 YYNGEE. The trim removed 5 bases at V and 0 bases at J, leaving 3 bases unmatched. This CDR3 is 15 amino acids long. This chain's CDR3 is CASSPDRATNEKLFF. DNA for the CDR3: TGTGCCAGCAGTCCGGACAGGGCAACTAATGAAAAACTGTTTTTT.

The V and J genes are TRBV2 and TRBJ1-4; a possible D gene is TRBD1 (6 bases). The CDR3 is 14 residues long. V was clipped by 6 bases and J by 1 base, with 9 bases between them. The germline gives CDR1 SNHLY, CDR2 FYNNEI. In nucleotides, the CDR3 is TGTGCCAGCAGAGACAGGCGAACTAATGAAAAACTGTTTTTT. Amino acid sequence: CASRDRRTNEKLFF.

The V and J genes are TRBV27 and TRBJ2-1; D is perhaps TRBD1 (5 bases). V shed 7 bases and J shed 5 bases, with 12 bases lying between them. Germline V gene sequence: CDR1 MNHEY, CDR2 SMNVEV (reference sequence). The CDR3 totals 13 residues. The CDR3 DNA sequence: TGTGCCAGCAAAAGGTTAGGGGACAATGAGCAGTTCTTC. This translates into CASKRLGDNEQFF.

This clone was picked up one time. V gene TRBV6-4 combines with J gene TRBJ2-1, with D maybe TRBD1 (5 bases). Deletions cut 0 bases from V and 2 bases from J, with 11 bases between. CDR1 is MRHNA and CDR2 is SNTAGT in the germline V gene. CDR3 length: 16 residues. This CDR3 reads CASSDSATVTYNEQFF. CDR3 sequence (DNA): TGTGCCAGCAGTGACTCCGCGACAGTTACCTACAATGAGCAGTTCTTC.

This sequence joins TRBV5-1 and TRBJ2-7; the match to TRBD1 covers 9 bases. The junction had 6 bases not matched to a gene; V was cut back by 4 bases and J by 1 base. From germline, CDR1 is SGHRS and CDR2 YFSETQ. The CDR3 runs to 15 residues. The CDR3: CASSRDRVSSYEQYF. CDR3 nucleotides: TGCGCCAGCAGCCGGGACAGGGTTTCATCCTACGAGCAGTACTTC. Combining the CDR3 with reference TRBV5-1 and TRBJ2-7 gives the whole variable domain KAGVTQTPRYLIKTRGQQVTLSCSPISGHRSVSWYQQTPGQGLQFLFEYFSETQRNKGNFPGRFSGRQFSNSRSEMNVSTLELGDSALYLCASSRDRVSSYEQYFGPGTRLTVT.

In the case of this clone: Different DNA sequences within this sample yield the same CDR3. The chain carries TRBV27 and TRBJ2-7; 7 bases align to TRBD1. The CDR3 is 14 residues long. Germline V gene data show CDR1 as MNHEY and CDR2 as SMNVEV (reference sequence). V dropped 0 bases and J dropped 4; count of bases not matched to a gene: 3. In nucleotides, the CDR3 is TGTGCCAGCAGTTTATCAGGGGGCGGGTACGAGCAGTACTTC. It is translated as CASSLSGGGYEQYF.

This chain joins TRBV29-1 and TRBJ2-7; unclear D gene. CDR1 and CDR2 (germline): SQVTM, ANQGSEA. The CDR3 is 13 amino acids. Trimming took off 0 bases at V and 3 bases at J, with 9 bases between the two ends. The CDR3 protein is CSVEDPGSYEQYF. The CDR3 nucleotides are TGCAGCGTTGAAGATCCCGGTAGCTACGAGCAGTACTTC.

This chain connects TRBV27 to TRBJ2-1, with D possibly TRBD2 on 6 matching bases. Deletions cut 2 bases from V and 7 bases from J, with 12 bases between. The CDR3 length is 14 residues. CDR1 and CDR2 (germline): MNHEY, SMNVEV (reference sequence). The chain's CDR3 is CASSLGVGGNEQFF. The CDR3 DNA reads TGTGCCAGCAGTTTAGGGGTCGGGGGTAATGAGCAGTTCTTC.